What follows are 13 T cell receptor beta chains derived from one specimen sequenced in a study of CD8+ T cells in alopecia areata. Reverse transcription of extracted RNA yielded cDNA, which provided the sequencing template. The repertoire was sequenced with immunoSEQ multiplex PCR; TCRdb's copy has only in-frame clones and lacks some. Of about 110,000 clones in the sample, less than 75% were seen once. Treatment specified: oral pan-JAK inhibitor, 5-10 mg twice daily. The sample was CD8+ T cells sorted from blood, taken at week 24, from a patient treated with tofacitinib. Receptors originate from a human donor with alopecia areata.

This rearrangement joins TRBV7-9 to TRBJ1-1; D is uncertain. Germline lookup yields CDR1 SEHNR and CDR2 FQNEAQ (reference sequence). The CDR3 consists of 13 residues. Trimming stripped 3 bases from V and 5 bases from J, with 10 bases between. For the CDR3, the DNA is TGTGCCAGCAGCTTGTGGCAAGGTACTGAAGCTTTCTTT. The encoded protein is CASSLWQGTEAFF.

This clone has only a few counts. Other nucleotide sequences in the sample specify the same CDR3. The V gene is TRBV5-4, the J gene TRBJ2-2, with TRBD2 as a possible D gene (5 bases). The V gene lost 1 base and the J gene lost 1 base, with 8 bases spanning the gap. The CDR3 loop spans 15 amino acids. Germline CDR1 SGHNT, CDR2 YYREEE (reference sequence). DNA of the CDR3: TGTGCCAGCAGCTTGAAAGGGAGGAACACCGGGGAGCTGTTTTTT. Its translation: CASSLKGRNTGELFF. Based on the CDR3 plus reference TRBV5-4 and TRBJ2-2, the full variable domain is ETGVTQSPTHLIKTRGQQVTLRCSSQSGHNTVSWYQQALGQGPQFIFQYYREEENGRGNFPPRFSGLQFPNYSSELNVNALELDDSALYLCASSLKGRNTGELFFGEGSRLTVL.

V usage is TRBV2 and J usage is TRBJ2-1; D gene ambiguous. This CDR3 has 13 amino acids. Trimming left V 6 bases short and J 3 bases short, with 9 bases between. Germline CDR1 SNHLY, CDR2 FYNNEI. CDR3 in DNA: TGTGCCAGCAGCTCTAACATCTACAATGAGCAGTTCTTC. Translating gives CASSSNIYNEQFF. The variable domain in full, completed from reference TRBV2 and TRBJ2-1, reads EPEVTQTPSHQVTQMGQEVILRCVPISNHLYFYWYRQILGQKVEFLVSFYNNEISEKSEIFDDQFSVERPDGSNFTLKIRSTKLEDSAMYFCASSSNIYNEQFFGPGTRLTVL.

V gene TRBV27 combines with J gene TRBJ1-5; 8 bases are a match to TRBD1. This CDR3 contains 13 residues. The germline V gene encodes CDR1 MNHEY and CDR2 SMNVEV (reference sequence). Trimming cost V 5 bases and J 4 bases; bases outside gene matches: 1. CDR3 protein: CASSTGGNQPQHF. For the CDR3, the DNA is TGTGCCAGCAGTACAGGGGGTAATCAGCCCCAGCATTTT.

The chain's CDR3 is CASSLYWETQYF. The CDR3 DNA reads as TGTGCCAGCAGCTTATATTGGGAGACCCAGTACTTC. The chain combines TRBV7-2 with TRBJ2-5; no reliable D call. Trimming shortened V by 2 bases and J by 5 bases, and 6 bases separated the two germline ends. The CDR3 sequence is 12 residues long. The germline gives CDR1 SGHTA, CDR2 FQGNSA.

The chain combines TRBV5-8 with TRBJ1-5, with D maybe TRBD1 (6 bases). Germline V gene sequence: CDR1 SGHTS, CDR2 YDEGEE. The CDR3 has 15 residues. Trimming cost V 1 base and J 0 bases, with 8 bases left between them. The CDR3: CASSLLQGSNQPQHF. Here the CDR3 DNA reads TGTGCCAGCAGCTTGTTACAGGGTAGCAATCAGCCCCAGCATTTT. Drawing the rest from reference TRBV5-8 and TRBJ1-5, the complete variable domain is EAGVTQSPTHLIKTRGQQATLRCSPISGHTSVYWYQQALGLGLQFLLWYDEGEERNRGNFPPRFSGRQFPNYSSELNVNALELEDSALYLCASSLLQGSNQPQHFGDGTRLSIL.

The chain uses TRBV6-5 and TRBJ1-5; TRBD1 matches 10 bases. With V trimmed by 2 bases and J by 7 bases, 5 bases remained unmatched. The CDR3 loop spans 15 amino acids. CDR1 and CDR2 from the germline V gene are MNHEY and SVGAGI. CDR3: CASSYTGQGIQPQHF. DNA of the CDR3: TGTGCCAGCAGTTACACGGGACAGGGGATACAGCCCCAGCATTTT.

CDR3 nucleotide sequence: TGTGCCAGCAGGGACCGGGACAGCTTCTTTACCTTC. This sequence encodes CASRDRDSFFTF. V gene TRBV25-1 combines with J gene TRBJ1-2; 7 bases align to TRBD1. Germline V lookup: CDR1 MGHDK, CDR2 SYGVNS. Trimming removed 6 bases from V and 14 bases from J; junction bases left unmatched: 12. The CDR3 is 12 residues long.

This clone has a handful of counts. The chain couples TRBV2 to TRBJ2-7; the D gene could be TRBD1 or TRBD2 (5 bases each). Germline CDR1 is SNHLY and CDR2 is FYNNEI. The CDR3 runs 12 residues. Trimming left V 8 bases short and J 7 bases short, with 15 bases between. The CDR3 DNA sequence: TGTGCCAGCTCAGGGAGTTTAAGAGAGCAGTACTTC. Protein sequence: CASSGSLREQYF.

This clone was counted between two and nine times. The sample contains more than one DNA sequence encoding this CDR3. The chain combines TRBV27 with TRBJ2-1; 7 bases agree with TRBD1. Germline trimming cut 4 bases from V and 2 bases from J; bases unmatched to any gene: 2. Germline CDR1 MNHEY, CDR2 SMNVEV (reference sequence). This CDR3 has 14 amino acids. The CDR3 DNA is TGTGCCAGCAGTTCAGGGGGTACCTACAATGAGCAGTTCTTC. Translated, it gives CASSSGGTYNEQFF.

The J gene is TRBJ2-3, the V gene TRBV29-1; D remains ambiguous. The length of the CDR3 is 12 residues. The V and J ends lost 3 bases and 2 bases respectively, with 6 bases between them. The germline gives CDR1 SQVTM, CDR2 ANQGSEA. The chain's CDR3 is CSVDTATDTQYF. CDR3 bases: TGCAGCGTTGACACGGCCACAGATACGCAGTATTTT.

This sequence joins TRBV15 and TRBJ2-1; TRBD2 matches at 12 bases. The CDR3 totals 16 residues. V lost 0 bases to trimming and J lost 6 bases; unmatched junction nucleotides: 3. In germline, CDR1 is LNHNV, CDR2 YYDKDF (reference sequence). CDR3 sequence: CATSRESGLAGNEQFF. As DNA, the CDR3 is TGTGCCACCAGCAGAGAATCGGGACTAGCGGGCAATGAGCAGTTCTTC.

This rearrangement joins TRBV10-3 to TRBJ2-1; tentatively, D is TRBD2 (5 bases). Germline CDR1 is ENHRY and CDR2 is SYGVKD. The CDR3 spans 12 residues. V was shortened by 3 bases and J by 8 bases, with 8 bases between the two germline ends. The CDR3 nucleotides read TGTGCCATCAGTGATTTGAGGGATGAGCAGTTCTTC. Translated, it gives CAISDLRDEQFF.